This T cell receptor (beta chain) was sequenced in a study of beta chain features in type 1 diabetes. Study conclusions and caveats: Across all four CD4+ subsets, people with type 1 diabetes showed modestly shorter TCRB CDR3s.

The table lists this clone with a few counts. Antigen specificity is unknown. Germline CDR1 reads SGHRS; CDR2 reads YFSETQ. The CDR3 covers 15 residues. V was trimmed by 3 bases and J by 7 bases, leaving 17 bases between them. Reverse transcribing all isolated RNA meant expressed TCRB transcripts were sequenced. Profiled with immunoSEQ multiplex PCR; TCRdb holds only in-frame clones, not every one. This sample carries around 130,000 clones, about 10% of them seen once, and the ten largest clones take around 0.79%. Donors contributed one heparinised blood draw apiece, averaging about 110 mL. This sequence was found in a man between 25 and 39 years old with type 1 diabetes. Sequencing used central memory CD4+ T cells from blood. The chain joins TRBV5-1 to TRBJ1-5; unclear D gene. The CDR3 sequence is CASSSGAWSEQPQHF. CDR3 coding DNA: TGCGCCAGCAGCTCGGGAGCCTGGTCTGAACAGCCCCAGCATTTT.